This T cell receptor (beta chain) was obtained from a study of cytomegalovirus exposure and HLA in healthy donors. Study-level points and caveats: Specificity of a few CMV-associated chains for CMV antigens was verified in vitro. A later analysis showed HLA-associated TCR beta chains outstripping equally common others in clonal expansion. V- and J-gene trimming of TCR beta was linked (in a later analysis) to a missense DCLRE1C variant.

Amplification used 60 Vbeta primers and 13 Jbeta primers. Profiling relied on immunoSEQ multiplex PCR, and the TCRdb table lists in-frame clones only, not all of them. The sample comprises 90,000 to 100,000 clones, 70% to 80% of which are singletons, and over 6% rests with the top ten. In germline, CDR1 is SGHNT, CDR2 YENEEA. After removal of 4 bases from V and 6 bases from J, the junction contained 7 bases not matched to a gene. This CDR3 is 15 amino acids long. There were likely unrecorded immune exposures, though donors were nominally healthy when sampled. As for this clone: The antigen is not known.

The chain carries TRBV11-3 and TRBJ2-1; 9 bases are a match to TRBD1. This TCR was recovered from a female donor in good health and CMV-seronegative. Sequencing was performed on PBMCs. The CDR3 protein is CASSSGGQGGNEQFF. CDR3 DNA: TGTGCCAGCAGCTCCGGGGGACAGGGAGGCAATGAGCAGTTCTTC.